One sample yielded the 2 T cell receptor beta chains listed below, sequenced in a study of blood T cell repertoires in COVID-19. The repertoire was sequenced with immunoSEQ multiplex PCR; TCRdb's copy has only in-frame clones and lacks some. The table records a few hundred thousand clones, 80% to 90% of them present only once. The sample comprised peripheral blood. The source of these receptors is a woman older than 75 with COVID-19, enrolled during active disease.

The rearrangement uses TRBV12-3 or TRBV12-4 and TRBJ2-1; D is undetermined. Trimming took 3 bases from V and 9 from J, leaving 6 bases between them. The CDR3 is made up of 11 amino acids. The CDR3 loop is CASSFTGEQFF. DNA of the CDR3: TGTGCCAGCAGTTTTACGGGTGAGCAGTTCTTC.

The chain links TRBV9 to TRBJ2-7; 11 nucleotides agree with TRBD2. The CDR3 consists of 18 residues. The germline V gene encodes CDR1 SGDLS and CDR2 YYNGEE. The junction had 8 bases not matched to a gene; V was cut back by 0 bases and J by 0 bases. DNA of the CDR3: TGTGCCAGCAGCGTAGGGGATAGCGGGGGGGCAAACTCCTACGAGCAGTACTTC. It specifies CASSVGDSGGANSYEQYF. Combining the CDR3 with reference TRBV9 and TRBJ2-7 gives the whole variable domain DSGVTQTPKHLITATGQRVTLRCSPRSGDLSVYWYQQSLDQGLQFLIQYYNGEERAKGNILERFSAQQFPDLHSELNLSSLELGDSALYFCASSVGDSGGANSYEQYFGPGTRLTVT.